This T cell receptor beta chain was identified in a study of blood T cell repertoires in COVID-19. This clone was detected once. Assay used: immunoSEQ multiplex PCR; TCRdb lists only in-frame clones, some missing. Among under 300,000 clones listed, approximately 84% were seen once. Between the trimmed V and J ends, which lost 4 bases and 1 base, there was a span of 14 bases. The CDR3 has 15 residues. CDR1 and CDR2 from the germline V gene are SGDLS and YYNGEE. The specimen sequenced was PBMCs or T cells enriched from blood (not recorded which). The chain carries TRBV9 and TRBJ1-1; tentatively, D is TRBD1 (5 bases). This clonotype originated in a woman in her forties with acute COVID-19. The CDR3 is CASSPAGLTNTEAFF. The CDR3 coding sequence is TGTGCCAGCAGCCCGGCGGGACTCACGAACACTGAAGCTTTCTTT.